Listed below are T cell receptor beta chains from one sample, sequenced in a study of blood T cell repertoires in COVID-19. Assay used: immunoSEQ multiplex PCR; TCRdb lists only in-frame clones, some missing. Among over 100,000 clones, approximately 86% were seen once, and the ten largest hold 4% to 5.5%. The sample consisted of peripheral blood. The receptors shown here come from a man in his forties with acute or convalescent COVID-19. Each CDR3 is given with its conserved first and last residue. Each record gives: D gene, J gene, CDR3 length, V gene, CDR3 protein. D genes are given only for firm matches.

>TRBD2|TRBJ2-7|15|TRBV6-1
CASSELAGGPYEQYF
>TRBD2|TRBJ2-7|15|TRBV7-8
CASSLVGGSSYEQYF
>.|TRBJ2-3|17|TRBV10-2
CASSEEVLAATTDTQYF
>.|TRBJ1-1|16|TRBV12-2
CASRSDFTRSNTEAFF
>.|TRBJ2-5|16|TRBV11-2
CASSSIDRGGGETQYF
>TRBD1|TRBJ2-7|13|TRBV10-1
CASSGGQGGEQYF
>.|TRBJ2-1|13|TRBV11-2
CASSLGLYNEQFF
>TRBD1|TRBJ1-5|14|TRBV5-8
CASSFRGREQPQHF
>.|TRBJ1-5|17|TRBV30
CAWSHSGAGWHHQPQHF
>TRBD1|TRBJ2-1|14|TRBV4-3
CASSHDREIDEQFF
>.|TRBJ2-2|16|TRBV19
CASSILGAFNTGELFF
>.|TRBJ1-5|15|TRBV4-2
CASSQDLRGSQPQHF
>TRBD2|TRBJ2-1|16|TRBV5-1
CASSWGLAGSYNEQFF
>TRBD1|TRBJ2-2|19|TRBV5-4
CASSLAQGAFAGSTGELFF
>TRBD1|TRBJ1-1|13|TRBV12-3/TRBV12-4
CASRNTGTDEAFF
>TRBD1|TRBJ1-1|12|TRBV12-3/TRBV12-4
CASSFWTGGGFF
>.|TRBJ1-5|14|TRBV19
CASSIVYSNQPQHF
>.|TRBJ1-1|15|TRBV10-3
CAISEFQGRGTEAFF
>TRBD1|TRBJ1-5|15|TRBV30
CAWSPGTVALQPQHF
>.|TRBJ1-5|15|TRBV5-6
CASSYRAGSNQPQHF